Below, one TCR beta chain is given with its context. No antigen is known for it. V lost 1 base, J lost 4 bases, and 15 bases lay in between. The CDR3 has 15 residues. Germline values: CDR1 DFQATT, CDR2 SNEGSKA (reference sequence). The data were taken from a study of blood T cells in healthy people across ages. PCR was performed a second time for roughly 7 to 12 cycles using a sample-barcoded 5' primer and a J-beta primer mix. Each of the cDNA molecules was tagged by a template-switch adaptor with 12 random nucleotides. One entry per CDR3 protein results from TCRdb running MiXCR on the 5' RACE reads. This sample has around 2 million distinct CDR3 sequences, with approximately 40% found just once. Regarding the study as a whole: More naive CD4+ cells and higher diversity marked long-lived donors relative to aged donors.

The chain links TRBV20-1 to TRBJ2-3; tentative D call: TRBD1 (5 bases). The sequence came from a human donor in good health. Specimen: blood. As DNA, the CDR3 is TGCAGTGCTAGAGCTACAGGTTGGGGCGCAGATACGCAGTATTTT. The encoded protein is CSARATGWGADTQYF.